The 13 T cell receptor beta chains below all came from one sample that was sequenced in a study of regulatory T cells in long-lasting Graves disease. Arm-PCR of CDR3 regions with iRepertoire HTBI primers generated TCR beta libraries. MiXCR was run by TCRdb on the multiplex PCR reads, yielding one entry per CDR3 protein. The data show about 400,000 distinct CDR3 sequences, more than 20% seen once. Time point in this sample: persistent/refractory GD, antithyroid drugs over 5 years with positive TRAb. PBMCs were the source of the RNA used for TCR sequencing. This sample comprised peripheral blood mononuclear cells (PBMCs), obtained when the disease was refractory, from a patient treated with antithyroid drugs. The receptors derive from a female donor with Graves disease.

V is TRBV30 and J is TRBJ1-3; maybe TRBD1 (5 bases). The CDR3 is 15 residues long. Germline loops: CDR1 GTSNPN, CDR2 SVGIG (reference sequence). V lost 0 bases and J lost 0, with 9 bases in between. In DNA form, the CDR3 reads TGTGCCTGGAGTGTGGGGGAACTCTCTGGAAACACCATATATTTT. Translated: CAWSVGELSGNTIYF.

This clonotype was observed many times. This chain links TRBV9 with TRBJ2-5; D is unclear. CDR3 length equals 15 residues. Trimming cost V 3 bases and J 5 bases, with 17 bases left between them. CDR1 is SGDLS and CDR2 is YYNGEE in the germline V gene. The CDR3 spells CASSGPDLVGETQYF. As DNA, the CDR3 is TGTGCCAGCAGCGGCCCCGATCTAGTGGGCGAGACCCAGTACTTC.

The chain couples TRBV28 to TRBJ2-3; D not resolved. V lost 7 bases and J 3 bases, leaving 11 bases between the germline ends. CDR3 length: 13 residues. CDR1 is MDHEN, CDR2 SYDVKM, per germline. The CDR3 region has the DNA TGTGCCAGCACCATAACCAAAACAGATACGCAGTATTTT. Translated: CASTITKTDTQYF.

This clonotype was counted a few times. The rearrangement links TRBV7-8 to TRBJ1-6, with D hard to call. This CDR3 has 15 amino acids. Trimming cost V 5 bases and J 8 bases, with 16 bases left between them. Germline lookup yields CDR1 SGHVS and CDR2 FQNEAQ. This CDR3 is CASSPREGIDSPLHF. The CDR3 nucleotides read TGTGCCAGCAGCCCTAGGGAGGGAATAGATTCACCCCTCCACTTT.

This rearrangement joins TRBV19 to TRBJ1-5; D gene unclear. The germline CDR1 and CDR2 sequences are LNHDA and SQIVND (reference sequence). The CDR3 length is 15 residues. The V gene lost 4 bases and the J gene lost 0 bases, with 10 bases spanning the gap. CDR3 in amino acids: CASSTAAPSNQPQHF. CDR3 nucleotide sequence: TGTGCCAGTAGTACGGCGGCTCCTAGCAATCAGCCCCAGCATTTT.

The chain links TRBV19 to TRBJ1-1; D is undetermined. CDR3 length: 14 residues. Trimming cost V 7 bases and J 0 bases, with 12 bases left between them. The V gene's germline CDR1 is LNHDA and CDR2 SQIVND (reference sequence). For the CDR3, the DNA is TGTGCCAGTAATTTGGCAGCGTTGAACACTGAAGCTTTCTTT. It encodes CASNLAALNTEAFF.

This clonotype was observed many times. This chain uses TRBV30 with TRBJ1-4, with TRBD1 identical over 8 bases. With 3 bases clipped from V and 7 bases from J, the junction kept 7 bases outside the gene matches. From germline, CDR1 is GTSNPN and CDR2 SVGIG (reference sequence). CDR3 length equals 14 residues. The DNA of the CDR3 is TGTGCCTGGAGCGGCCAGGGGGCCGGTGAAAAACTGTTTTTT. Protein product: CAWSGQGAGEKLFF.

This clonotype was seen repeatedly, ten times or more. CDR3 residues: CASSLEVASEQYF. The CDR3 region has the DNA TGTGCCAGCAGCTTAGAGGTAGCTTCCGAGCAGTACTTC. The V and J genes are TRBV11-2 and TRBJ2-7, with D unresolved. Trimming removed 0 bases at V and 6 bases at J, with 9 bases between. Germline values: CDR1 SGHAT, CDR2 FQNNGV. There are 13 residues in the CDR3.

This clonotype was seen more than once but under ten times. The chain has TRBV5-1 and TRBJ2-2; D gene uncertain. With 6 bases removed from V and 0 bases from J, the gap between germline ends came to 9 bases. This CDR3 is 14 amino acids long. CDR1 and CDR2 from the germline V gene are SGHRS and YFSETQ. DNA for the CDR3: TGCGCCAGCATTAACAGACCGAACACCGGGGAGCTGTTTTTT. This encodes CASINRPNTGELFF.

This clonotype was counted many times. The V and J genes are TRBV6-2 or TRBV6-3 and TRBJ2-5; D gene ambiguous. Trimming pared 6 bases from V and 5 bases from J, leaving 16 bases between. The CDR3 spans 14 residues. Per germline, CDR1 MNHEY and CDR2 SVGEGT. The CDR3 DNA follows: TGTGCCAGCAGATCCGACTCTAGAGCGGAGACCCAGTACTTC. This encodes CASRSDSRAETQYF.

This chain joins TRBV4-3 and TRBJ1-1; tentative D call: TRBD1 (5 bases). CDR1 is LGHNA, CDR2 YSLEER, per germline. The CDR3 has 15 amino acids. Trimming shortened V by 2 bases and J by 10 bases, and 20 bases separated the two germline ends. CDR3 nucleotide sequence: TGCGCCAGCAGCCAATTTCCGGAGGAGACAGCAGGAGCTTTCTTT. It codes for CASSQFPEETAGAFF.

This clonotype has a count of ten or more. The chain couples TRBV7-3 to TRBJ2-7; D is undetermined. The ends were cut back, 4 bases at V and 4 bases at J, with 8 bases in the middle. Germline loops: CDR1 SGHTA, CDR2 FQGTGA. The CDR3 covers 12 residues. The CDR3 spells CASSSPRYEQYF. In DNA, the CDR3 is TGTGCCAGCAGCTCCCCCAGGTACGAGCAGTACTTC.

In its sample, this clonotype was seen a few times. This sequence joins TRBV10-3 and TRBJ1-6; 8 bases fit TRBD1. The CDR3 spans 15 residues. Germline V gene data show CDR1 as ENHRY and CDR2 as SYGVKD. With 3 bases clipped from V and 8 bases from J, the junction kept 6 bases outside the gene matches. This CDR3 is CAISDTGGGYSPLHF. CDR3 in DNA: TGTGCCATCAGTGATACAGGGGGTGGATATTCACCCCTCCACTTT.